What follows are 29 T cell receptor beta chains derived from one specimen sequenced in a study of blood T cell repertoires in COVID-19. Here immunoSEQ multiplex PCR was the method, and the copy in TCRdb shows in-frame clones only, minus some. The table includes over 70,000 clones, roughly 71% detected once. The source material was peripheral blood. The source of these receptors is a woman over 75 with acute or convalescent COVID-19.

The chain uses TRBV2 and TRBJ1-4; maybe TRBD1 (6 bases). V lost 6 bases to trimming and J lost 7 bases, with 15 bases between them. Germline CDR1 reads SNHLY; CDR2 reads FYNNEI. The CDR3 extends over 14 amino acids. The CDR3: CASSVGGMGEKLFF. The CDR3 DNA sequence: TGTGCCAGCAGCGTAGGGGGAATGGGTGAAAAACTGTTTTTT.

This clone was seen a single time. The chain carries TRBV7-9 and TRBJ1-4, with 12 bases identical to TRBD1. CDR1 and CDR2 (germline): SEHNR, FQNEAQ (reference sequence). The CDR3 is 17 residues long. V trimming: 5 bases; J trimming: 8 bases; junction bases outside the gene matches: 12. CDR3 in amino acids: CASSPGDRGRPDEKLFF. The CDR3 DNA reads TGTGCCAGCAGCCCCGGGGACAGGGGGCGGCCGGACGAAAAACTGTTTTTT. Supplemented by reference TRBV7-9 and TRBJ1-4, the full variable domain reads DTGVSQNPRHKITKRGQNVTFRCDPISEHNRLYWYRQTLGQGPEFLTYFQNEAQLEKSRLLSDRFSAERPKGSFSTLEIQRTEQGDSAMYLCASSPGDRGRPDEKLFFGSGTQLSVL.

The chain links TRBV4-1 to TRBJ2-6, with D maybe TRBD1 (6 bases). This CDR3 comprises 19 residues. The V gene's germline CDR1 is MGHRA and CDR2 YSYEKL. With 0 bases removed from V and 1 base from J, the gap between germline ends came to 16 bases. DNA for the CDR3: TGCGCCAGCAGCCAAGATAGGGGCAGGGGTCCTTCTGGGGCCAACGTCCTGACTTTC. Its protein product is CASSQDRGRGPSGANVLTF.

This clone was seen just once. DNA of the CDR3: TGTGCCAGCAGCTTAGCCAGGAACTATGGCTACACCTTC. This codes for CASSLARNYGYTF. This rearrangement joins TRBV5-4 to TRBJ1-2; D is unresolved. CDR3 length equals 13 residues. Germline CDR1 reads SGHNT; CDR2 reads YYREEE (reference sequence). V lost 2 bases, J lost 2 bases, and 7 bases lay in between.

This sequence joins TRBV19 and TRBJ1-5; a weak D match, TRBD1 (6 bases). The CDR3 runs to 16 residues. The germline gives CDR1 LNHDA, CDR2 SQIVND (reference sequence). The germline V and J ends were trimmed by 1 base and 5 bases, with 15 bases remaining between them. The CDR3 loop reads CASSIVLNRVDQPQHF. CDR3 sequence (DNA): TGTGCCAGTAGTATAGTCCTTAACAGGGTGGATCAGCCCCAGCATTTT.

The CDR3 DNA reads TGTGCCAGCAGCCCCCCCGCGGCCGGCACAGATACGCAGTATTTT. Protein: CASSPPAAGTDTQYF. The V gene is TRBV9, the J gene TRBJ2-3, with D hard to call. Per germline, CDR1 SGDLS and CDR2 YYNGEE. Trimming shortened V by 4 bases and J by 1 base, and 13 bases separated the two germline ends. CDR3 length: 15 residues.

The chain links TRBV5-4 to TRBJ1-4; no clear D. This CDR3 has 14 amino acids. Germline V gives CDR1 SGHNT, CDR2 YYREEE (reference sequence). The V end was cut by 3 bases, the J end by 5 bases, with 11 bases between. CDR3 loop: CASSSVNGNEKLFF. The DNA of the CDR3 is TGTGCCAGCAGCTCGGTCAACGGGAATGAAAAACTGTTTTTT.

V usage is TRBV29-1 and J usage is TRBJ2-7; 9 bases match TRBD1. The CDR3 covers 14 residues. Germline V gives CDR1 SQVTM, CDR2 ANQGSEA. Germline trimming cut 5 bases from V and 6 bases from J; bases unmatched to any gene: 11. CDR3 protein: CSVTLQGAVGEQYF. The CDR3 nucleotides read TGCAGCGTTACCCTACAGGGGGCGGTCGGCGAGCAGTACTTC.

This clone showed up many times. The chain joins TRBV14 to TRBJ1-6, with D maybe TRBD1 (6 bases). V lost 5 bases, J lost 10 bases, and 18 bases lay in between. The germline V gene encodes CDR1 SGHDN and CDR2 FVKESK. The CDR3 runs 15 residues. This CDR3 reads CASSIGGGLSSPLHF. The CDR3 DNA sequence: TGTGCCAGCAGCATCGGTGGGGGCCTTAGCTCACCCCTCCACTTT. The variable domain in full, completed from reference TRBV14 and TRBJ1-6, reads EAGVTQFPSHSVIEKGQTVTLRCDPISGHDNLYWYRRVMGKEIKFLLHFVKESKQDESGMPNNRFLAERTGGTYSTLKVQPAELEDSGVYFCASSIGGGLSSPLHFGNGTRLTVT.

CDR3 in amino acids: CSVLGQGGGYTF. The CDR3 coding sequence is TGCAGCGTTTTGGGTCAGGGAGGAGGCTACACCTTC. The V call is TRBV29-1, the J call TRBJ1-2; possibly TRBD1 for D (5 bases). Germline V CDR1 and CDR2: SQVTM, ANQGSEA. The V and J ends lost 5 bases and 8 bases respectively, with 15 bases between them. This CDR3 spans 12 amino acids.

The V gene is TRBV30, the J gene TRBJ2-4, with D hard to call. CDR3 length equals 13 residues. Trimming removed 7 bases from V and 4 bases from J, with 14 bases in between. Per the germline V gene, CDR1 is GTSNPN and CDR2 is SVGIG (reference sequence). The CDR3: CAFEFRKKNIQYF. The DNA of the CDR3 is TGTGCCTTCGAGTTTCGAAAGAAAAACATTCAGTACTTC.

This chain joins TRBV19 and TRBJ1-2; TRBD1 might be the D (5 bases). V was trimmed by 6 bases and J by 6 bases, leaving 29 bases between them. This CDR3 is 18 amino acids long. CDR1 LNHDA and CDR2 SQIVND come from the germline V gene (reference sequence). CDR3 residues: CASRPQRGGTPQTHGYTF. CDR3 in DNA: TGTGCCAGTAGACCACAAAGGGGAGGGACGCCTCAAACCCATGGCTACACCTTC.

The CDR3 loop is CASTANYGYTF. DNA of the CDR3: TGTGCCAGCACAGCTAACTATGGCTACACCTTC. V and J are TRBV28 and TRBJ1-2; D gene uncertain. Germline lookup yields CDR1 MDHEN and CDR2 SYDVKM. V was cut by 7 bases and J by 0 bases, with 3 bases left in between. The CDR3 consists of 11 residues.

The chain is built from TRBV5-1 and TRBJ1-6; D is perhaps TRBD1 (6 bases). This CDR3 comprises 17 residues. Germline V gene lookup returns CDR1 SGHRS and CDR2 YFSETQ. The V end lost 0 bases, the J end lost 5 bases, and 15 bases lay between the germline ends. DNA for the CDR3: TGCGCCAGCAGCTTGGCCAGTGTAGGACAGAATAATTCACCCCTCCACTTT. Protein product: CASSLASVGQNNSPLHF.

The V and J genes are TRBV28 and TRBJ2-7, with no clear D. The CDR3 totals 15 residues. The germline V gene encodes CDR1 MDHEN and CDR2 SYDVKM. Trimming pared 4 bases from V and 0 bases from J, leaving 13 bases between. The CDR3 is CASSSPNTNSYEQYF. CDR3 in DNA: TGTGCCAGCAGTTCCCCTAACACTAACTCCTACGAGCAGTACTTC.

V gene TRBV7-3 combines with J gene TRBJ2-2, with D perhaps matching TRBD1 (5 bases). Trimming took 2 bases from V and 3 from J, leaving 10 bases between them. The CDR3 runs 15 residues. Germline CDR1 reads SGHTA; CDR2 reads FQGTGA. The CDR3 spells CASSLQGTDTGELFF. CDR3 DNA: TGTGCCAGCAGCTTACAGGGTACGGACACCGGGGAGCTGTTTTTT. The variable domain in full, completed from reference TRBV7-3 and TRBJ2-2, reads GAGVSQTPSNKVTEKGKYVELRCDPISGHTALYWYRQSLGQGPEFLIYFQGTGAADDSGLPNDRFFAVRPEGSVSTLKIQRTERGDSAVYLCASSLQGTDTGELFFGEGSRLTVL.

V gene TRBV6-6 combines with J gene TRBJ1-1; D is perhaps TRBD1 (5 bases). This CDR3 is 14 amino acids long. Germline CDR1 MNHNY, CDR2 SVGAGI (reference sequence). Trimming removed 4 bases at V and 5 bases at J, with 14 bases between. DNA of the CDR3: TGTGCCAGCAGTTCGCCCCAGGGTCAAACTGAAGCTTTCTTT. Translated, it gives CASSSPQGQTEAFF.

This rearrangement joins TRBV5-1 to TRBJ2-7; TRBD1 aligns across 9 bases. V was pared by 2 bases and J by 9 bases, with 9 bases of the junction left unmatched. The CDR3 consists of 14 residues. Germline V lookup: CDR1 SGHRS, CDR2 YFSETQ. The CDR3 nucleotides read TGCGCCAGCAGCTTATCGGACAGGGGTAAAGGGCAGTACTTC. This codes for CASSLSDRGKGQYF.

The V gene is TRBV10-3, the J gene TRBJ2-7, with 8 bases that match TRBD2. The CDR3 covers 14 residues. V was clipped by 6 bases and J by 2 bases; unmatched bases: 6. Germline CDR1 ENHRY, CDR2 SYGVKD. The CDR3 DNA reads as TGTGCCATCAGGGGACGGGAGGGAACCTACGAGCAGTACTTC. Protein: CAIRGREGTYEQYF.

By its share, this clone is medium-sized. This chain links TRBV7-3 with TRBJ1-4; D may be TRBD1 (6 bases). This CDR3 is built from 16 residues. With 3 bases removed from V and 10 bases from J, the gap between germline ends came to 21 bases. From germline, CDR1 is SGHTA and CDR2 FQGTGA. The CDR3 here is CASSLFTSREGGKLFF. In DNA, the CDR3 is TGTGCCAGCAGCTTGTTTACGAGCAGGGAAGGGGGAAAACTGTTTTTT.

CDR3 residues: CASSWTGTSGPFPYNEQFF. CDR3 nucleotides: TGTGCCAGCAGTTGGACCGGGACTAGCGGTCCCTTCCCCTACAATGAGCAGTTCTTC. The chain links TRBV6-8 to TRBJ2-1; TRBD2 matches 11 bases. CDR3 length: 19 residues. Germline V gene data show CDR1 as MNHGY and CDR2 as SAAAGT. Germline trimming cut 4 bases from V and 2 bases from J; bases unmatched to any gene: 13.

The V gene is TRBV7-2, the J gene TRBJ2-5; 10 positions match TRBD2. Germline V gene sequence: CDR1 SGHTA, CDR2 FQGNSA. V shed 7 bases and J 5 bases; nucleotides not matched to a gene: 13. The CDR3 is 16 residues long. In DNA form, the CDR3 reads TGTGCCAGCACTCGGGGGGCTAGCGGGAGATCGGAGACCCAGTACTTC. This translates into CASTRGASGRSETQYF.

As concerns this clone: One junction end disagrees with the germline gene, perhaps due to a read error. The rearrangement joins TRBV7-7 to TRBJ2-7; TRBD1 matches at 7 bases. CDR3 size: 14 residues. Germline lookup yields CDR1 SSHAT and CDR2 FNYEAQ (reference sequence). CDR3 region: CASSPSQGSYEQYF. The CDR3 DNA reads TGTGCTAGCAGCCCCTCACAGGGGAGTTACGAGCAGTACTTC.

The rearrangement joins TRBV19 to TRBJ1-5; 9 nucleotides line up with TRBD1. The germline V gene has CDR1 LNHDA and CDR2 SQIVND (reference sequence). The CDR3 spans 16 residues. V shed 6 bases and J 6 bases; nucleotides not matched to a gene: 12. CDR3 nucleotide sequence: TGTGCCAGTAGCCAACGGGGGACAGGGATACTTCAGCCCCAGCATTTT. Translation gives CASSQRGTGILQPQHF.

This chain joins TRBV28 and TRBJ2-7; 8 bases fit TRBD2. The J segment lost 0 bases and the V segment lost 6 bases, leaving 7 bases of the junction unmatched. This CDR3 has 15 residues. Germline V lookup: CDR1 MDHEN, CDR2 SYDVKM. As DNA, the CDR3 is TGTGCCAGCAGCATCACCGGGACTAGCTCCTACGAGCAGTACTTC. This encodes CASSITGTSSYEQYF.

The chain uses TRBV3-1 (or the pseudogene TRBV3-2) and TRBJ1-6, with D perhaps matching TRBD1 (6 bases). The V gene lost 3 bases and the J gene lost 5 bases, with 8 bases spanning the gap. The CDR3 runs to 14 residues. Germline lookup yields CDR1 LGHDT and CDR2 YNNKEL (reference sequence). CDR3 region: CASSHRTDNSPLHF. In nucleotides, the CDR3 is TGTGCCAGCAGCCACAGGACAGATAATTCACCCCTCCACTTT.

A single count supports this clone. J is TRBJ2-1 and V is TRBV27; D uncertain. The CDR3 is 15 amino acids. The germline CDR1 and CDR2 sequences are MNHEY and SMNVEV (reference sequence). The V gene lost 4 bases and the J gene lost 5 bases, with 15 bases spanning the gap. CDR3 loop: CASSSYTEPNNEQFF. CDR3 coding DNA: TGTGCCAGCAGTTCCTACACAGAGCCTAACAATGAGCAGTTCTTC.

The genes are TRBV4-1 and TRBJ1-2, with TRBD1 matching 7 bases. CDR1 MGHRA and CDR2 YSYEKL come from the germline V gene. The CDR3 is 14 amino acids. V lost 0 bases to trimming and J lost 9 bases; unmatched junction nucleotides: 7. The CDR3 spells CASSQEDRTPRYTF. CDR3 coding DNA: TGCGCCAGCAGCCAAGAGGACAGGACCCCCCGCTACACCTTC.

The J gene is TRBJ1-1, the V gene TRBV27; no definite D call. Trimming cost V 2 bases and J 0 bases, with 7 bases left between them. Per the germline V gene, CDR1 is MNHEY and CDR2 is SMNVEV (reference sequence). There are 14 residues in the CDR3. The CDR3 sequence is CASSLSWLNTEAFF. The CDR3 DNA sequence: TGTGCCAGCAGTTTAAGCTGGTTGAACACTGAAGCTTTCTTT.